The text below deals with one T cell receptor (beta chain). Its target is unknown. The data derive from a study of cytomegalovirus exposure and HLA in healthy donors. Study-wide findings and caveats: There were 164 TCR beta chains listed as cytomegalovirus-associated. More clonal expansion characterized HLA-associated TCR beta chains than equally common others in a later analysis.

Trimming left V 3 bases short and J 4 bases short, with 6 bases between. Germline V gives CDR1 LNHDA, CDR2 SQIVND (reference sequence). The CDR3 is made up of 12 amino acids. The PCR made use of 60 Vbeta and 13 Jbeta primers. The method was immunoSEQ multiplex PCR; TCRdb's version includes in-frame clones alone and lacks a portion of them. The sample carries some 85,000 clones, around 76% recorded once. The clonotype comes from a man in his late teens or twenties in good health and CMV-seropositive. The chain employs TRBV19 and TRBJ1-2; D uncertain. Sequences were obtained from PBMCs. CDR3 coding DNA: TGTGCCAGTAGTATTTCCCGCTATGGCTACACCTTC. Protein sequence: CASSISRYGYTF.